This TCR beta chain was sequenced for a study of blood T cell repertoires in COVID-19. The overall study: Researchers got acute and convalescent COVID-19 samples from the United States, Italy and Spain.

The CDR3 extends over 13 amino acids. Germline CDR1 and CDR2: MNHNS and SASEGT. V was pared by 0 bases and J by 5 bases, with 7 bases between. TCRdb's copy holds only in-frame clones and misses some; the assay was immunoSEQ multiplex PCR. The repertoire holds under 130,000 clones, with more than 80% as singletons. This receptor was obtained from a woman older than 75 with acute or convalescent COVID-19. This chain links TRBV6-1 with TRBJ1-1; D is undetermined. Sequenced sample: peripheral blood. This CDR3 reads CASSEALGTEAFF. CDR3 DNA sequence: TGTGCCAGCAGTGAAGCCCTCGGGACTGAAGCTTTCTTT.